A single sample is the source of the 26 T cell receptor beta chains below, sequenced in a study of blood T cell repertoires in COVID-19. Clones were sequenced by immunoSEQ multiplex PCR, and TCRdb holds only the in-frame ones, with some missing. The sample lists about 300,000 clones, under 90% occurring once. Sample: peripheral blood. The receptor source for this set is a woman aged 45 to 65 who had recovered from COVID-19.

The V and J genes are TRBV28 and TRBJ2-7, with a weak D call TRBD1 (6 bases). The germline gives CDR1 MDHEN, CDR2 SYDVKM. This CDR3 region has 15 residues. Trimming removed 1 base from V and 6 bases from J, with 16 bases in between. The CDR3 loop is CASSLSARGPFEQYF. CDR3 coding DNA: TGTGCCAGCAGTTTATCGGCCAGGGGACCCTTCGAGCAGTACTTC.

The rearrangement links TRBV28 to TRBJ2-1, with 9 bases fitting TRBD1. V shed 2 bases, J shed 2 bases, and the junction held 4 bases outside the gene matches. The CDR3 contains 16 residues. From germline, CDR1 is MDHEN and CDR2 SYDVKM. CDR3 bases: TGTGCCAGCAGTTTACCACAGGGGGCGGCCTACAATGAGCAGTTCTTC. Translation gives CASSLPQGAAYNEQFF.

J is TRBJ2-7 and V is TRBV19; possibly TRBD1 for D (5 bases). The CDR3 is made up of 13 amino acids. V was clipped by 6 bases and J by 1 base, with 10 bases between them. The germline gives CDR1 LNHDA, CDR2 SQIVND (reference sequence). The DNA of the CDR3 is TGTGCCAGTAGCGGAGACAGTTCCTACGAGCAGTACTTC. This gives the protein CASSGDSSYEQYF.

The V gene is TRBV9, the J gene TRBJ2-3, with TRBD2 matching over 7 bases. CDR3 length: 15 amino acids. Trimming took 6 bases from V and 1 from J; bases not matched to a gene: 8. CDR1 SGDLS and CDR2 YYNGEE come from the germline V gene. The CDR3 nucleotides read TGTGCCAGCAACTTGGGAGGGGTGGGCACAGATACGCAGTATTTT. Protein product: CASNLGGVGTDTQYF.

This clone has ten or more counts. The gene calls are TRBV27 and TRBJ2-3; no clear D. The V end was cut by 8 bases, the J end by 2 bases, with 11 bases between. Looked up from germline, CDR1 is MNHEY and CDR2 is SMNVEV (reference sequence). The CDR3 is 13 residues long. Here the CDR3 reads CASPRQATDTQYF. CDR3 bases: TGTGCCAGCCCCCGGCAGGCCACAGATACGCAGTATTTT.

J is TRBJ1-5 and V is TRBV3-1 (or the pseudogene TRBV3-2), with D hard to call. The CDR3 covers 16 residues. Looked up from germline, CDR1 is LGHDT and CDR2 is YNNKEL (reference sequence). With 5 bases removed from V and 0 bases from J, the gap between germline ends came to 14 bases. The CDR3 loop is CASSKGRTNSNQPQHF. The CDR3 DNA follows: TGTGCCAGCAGCAAAGGGAGGACTAATAGCAATCAGCCCCAGCATTTT.

CDR3 sequence: CAITAGGGRGNSPLHF. CDR3 nucleotides: TGTGCCATCACCGCGGGAGGGGGCAGGGGAAATTCACCCCTCCACTTT. The chain combines TRBV10-3 with TRBJ1-6; TRBD1 agrees at 7 bases. Germline loops: CDR1 ENHRY, CDR2 SYGVKD. The CDR3 is 16 amino acids. Unmatched junction bases numbered 13, after V lost 7 bases and J lost 7 bases.

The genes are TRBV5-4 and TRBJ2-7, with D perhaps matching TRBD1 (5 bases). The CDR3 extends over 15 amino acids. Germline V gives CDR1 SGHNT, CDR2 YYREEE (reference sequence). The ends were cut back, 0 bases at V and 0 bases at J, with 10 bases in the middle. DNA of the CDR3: TGTGCCAGCAGCTTGGTAGGGGCAGGCTCCTACGAGCAGTACTTC. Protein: CASSLVGAGSYEQYF.

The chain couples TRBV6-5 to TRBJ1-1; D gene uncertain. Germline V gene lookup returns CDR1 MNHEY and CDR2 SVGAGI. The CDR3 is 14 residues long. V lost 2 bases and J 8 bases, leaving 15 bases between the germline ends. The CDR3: CASSYLGSAGEAFF. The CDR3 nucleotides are TGTGCCAGCAGTTACCTAGGGAGTGCAGGCGAAGCTTTCTTT.

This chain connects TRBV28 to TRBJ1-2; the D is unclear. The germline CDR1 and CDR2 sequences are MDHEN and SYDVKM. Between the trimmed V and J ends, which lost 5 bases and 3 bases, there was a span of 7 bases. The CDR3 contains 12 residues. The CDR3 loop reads CASSGRDYGYTF. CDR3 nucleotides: TGTGCCAGCAGTGGGCGGGACTATGGCTACACCTTC.

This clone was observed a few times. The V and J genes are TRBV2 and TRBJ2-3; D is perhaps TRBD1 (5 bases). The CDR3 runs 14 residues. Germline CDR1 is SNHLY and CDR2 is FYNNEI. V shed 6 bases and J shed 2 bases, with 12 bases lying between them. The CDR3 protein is CASSPDTTTDTQYF. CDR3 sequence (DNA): TGTGCCAGCAGCCCGGACACAACCACAGATACGCAGTATTTT.

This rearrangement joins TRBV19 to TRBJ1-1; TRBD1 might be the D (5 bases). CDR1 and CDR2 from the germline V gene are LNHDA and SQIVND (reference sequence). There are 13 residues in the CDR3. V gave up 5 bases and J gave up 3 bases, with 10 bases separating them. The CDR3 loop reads CASSPTGDTEAFF. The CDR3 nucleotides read TGTGCCAGTAGTCCCACAGGAGACACTGAAGCTTTCTTT.

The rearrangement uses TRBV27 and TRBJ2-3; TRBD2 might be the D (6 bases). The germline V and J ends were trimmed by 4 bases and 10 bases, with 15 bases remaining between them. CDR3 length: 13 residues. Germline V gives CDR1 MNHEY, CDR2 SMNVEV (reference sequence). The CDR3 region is CASSSPPGGAQYF. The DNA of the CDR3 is TGTGCCAGCAGTTCCCCCCCGGGCGGGGCGCAGTATTTT.

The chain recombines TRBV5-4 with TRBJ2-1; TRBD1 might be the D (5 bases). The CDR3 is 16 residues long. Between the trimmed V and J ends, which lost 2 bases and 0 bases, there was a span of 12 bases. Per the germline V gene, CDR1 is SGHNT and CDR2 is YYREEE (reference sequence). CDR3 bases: TGTGCCAGCAGCTTAGATGGGGCGAACTCCTACAATGAGCAGTTCTTC. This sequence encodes CASSLDGANSYNEQFF.

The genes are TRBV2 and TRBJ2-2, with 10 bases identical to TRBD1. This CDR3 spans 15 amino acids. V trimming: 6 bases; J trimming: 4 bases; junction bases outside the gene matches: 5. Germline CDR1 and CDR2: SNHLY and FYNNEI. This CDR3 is CASRKGQGLTGELFF. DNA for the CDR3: TGTGCCAGCAGAAAGGGACAGGGGCTCACCGGGGAGCTGTTTTTT.

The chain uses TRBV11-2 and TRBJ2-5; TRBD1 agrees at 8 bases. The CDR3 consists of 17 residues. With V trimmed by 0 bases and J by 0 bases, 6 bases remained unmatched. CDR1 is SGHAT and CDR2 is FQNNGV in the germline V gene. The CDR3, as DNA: TGTGCCAGCAGCTTAGAGGTCAGGGGGCGAAACCAAGAGACCCAGTACTTC. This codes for CASSLEVRGRNQETQYF. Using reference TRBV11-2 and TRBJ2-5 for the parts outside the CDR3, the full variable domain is EAGVAQSPRYKIIEKRQSVAFWCNPISGHATLYWYQQILGQGPKLLIQFQNNGVVDDSQLPKDRFSAERLKGVDSTLKIQPAKLEDSAVYLCASSLEVRGRNQETQYFGPGTRLLVL.

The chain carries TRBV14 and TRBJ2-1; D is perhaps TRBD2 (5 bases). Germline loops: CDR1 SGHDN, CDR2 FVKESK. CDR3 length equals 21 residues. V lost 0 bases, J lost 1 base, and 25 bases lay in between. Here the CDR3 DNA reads TGTGCCAGCAGCCAAGATTTTATGAGGGTACGGTCATACGGGTCCTACAATGAGCAGTTCTTC. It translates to CASSQDFMRVRSYGSYNEQFF.

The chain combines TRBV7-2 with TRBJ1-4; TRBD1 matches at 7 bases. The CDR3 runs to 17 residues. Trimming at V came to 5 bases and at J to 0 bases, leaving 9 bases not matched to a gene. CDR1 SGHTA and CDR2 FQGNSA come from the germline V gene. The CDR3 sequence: CASSRTGQTTTNEKLFF. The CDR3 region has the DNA TGTGCCAGCAGCCGGACGGGACAGACGACAACTAATGAAAAACTGTTTTTT.

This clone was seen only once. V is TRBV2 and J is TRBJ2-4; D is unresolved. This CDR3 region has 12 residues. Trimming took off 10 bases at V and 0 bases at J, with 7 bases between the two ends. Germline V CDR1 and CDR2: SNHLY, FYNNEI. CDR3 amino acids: CANSLAKNIQYF. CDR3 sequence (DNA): TGTGCCAACTCCCTAGCCAAAAACATTCAGTACTTC.

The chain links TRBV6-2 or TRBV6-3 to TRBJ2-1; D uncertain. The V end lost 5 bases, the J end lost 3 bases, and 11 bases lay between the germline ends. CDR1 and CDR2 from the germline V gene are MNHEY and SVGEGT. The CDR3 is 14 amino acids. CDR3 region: CASSRADNYNEQFF. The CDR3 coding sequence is TGTGCCAGCAGTCGCGCTGATAACTACAATGAGCAGTTCTTC.

The CDR3 DNA is TGTGCCAGCAGCTCAACCCCGGGGGGTAACACTGAAGCTTTCTTT. This encodes CASSSTPGGNTEAFF. V and J are TRBV7-2 and TRBJ1-1, with D perhaps matching TRBD1 (5 bases). V was pared by 4 bases and J by 2 bases, with 14 bases between. This CDR3 region has 15 residues. Germline CDR1 reads SGHTA; CDR2 reads FQGNSA.

The CDR3 bases are TGTGCCTGGACGACTAGCGGGGGACTCTACGAGCAGTACTTC. Translation gives CAWTTSGGLYEQYF. This rearrangement joins TRBV30 to TRBJ2-7; 12 bases are shared with TRBD2. J was trimmed by 3 bases and V by 4 bases; bases with no gene match: 4. Germline CDR1 reads GTSNPN; CDR2 reads SVGIG (reference sequence). The CDR3 runs to 14 residues.

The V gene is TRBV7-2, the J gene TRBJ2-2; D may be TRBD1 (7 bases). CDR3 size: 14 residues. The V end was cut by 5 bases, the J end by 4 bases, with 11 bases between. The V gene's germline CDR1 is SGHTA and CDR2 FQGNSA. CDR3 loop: CASSPGGFTGELFF. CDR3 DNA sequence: TGTGCCAGCAGCCCAGGGGGGTTCACCGGGGAGCTGTTTTTT. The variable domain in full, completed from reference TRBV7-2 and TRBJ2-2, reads GAGVSQSPSNKVTEKGKDVELRCDPISGHTALYWYRQSLGQGLEFLIYFQGNSAPDKSGLPSDRFSAERTGGSVSTLTIQRTQQEDSAVYLCASSPGGFTGELFFGEGSRLTVL.

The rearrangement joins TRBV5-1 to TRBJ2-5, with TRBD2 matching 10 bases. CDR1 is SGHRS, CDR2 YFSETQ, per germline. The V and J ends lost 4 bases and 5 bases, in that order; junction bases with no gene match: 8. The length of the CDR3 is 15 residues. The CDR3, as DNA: TGCGCCAGCAGCAAAGGGACTAGCGTATCTGAGACCCAGTACTTC. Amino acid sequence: CASSKGTSVSETQYF.

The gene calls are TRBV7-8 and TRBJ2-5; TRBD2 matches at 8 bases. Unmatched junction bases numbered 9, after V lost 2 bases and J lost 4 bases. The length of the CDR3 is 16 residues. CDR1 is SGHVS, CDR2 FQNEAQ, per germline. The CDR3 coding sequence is TGTGCCAGCAGCTTAAAGGGGAGAACTAGCGGAGAGACCCAGTACTTC. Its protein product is CASSLKGRTSGETQYF.

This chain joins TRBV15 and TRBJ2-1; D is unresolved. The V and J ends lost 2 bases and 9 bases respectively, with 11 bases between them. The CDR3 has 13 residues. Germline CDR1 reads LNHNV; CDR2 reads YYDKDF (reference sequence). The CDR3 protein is CATSRPGPIEQFF. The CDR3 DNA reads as TGTGCCACCAGCAGACCCGGTCCTATTGAGCAGTTCTTC.